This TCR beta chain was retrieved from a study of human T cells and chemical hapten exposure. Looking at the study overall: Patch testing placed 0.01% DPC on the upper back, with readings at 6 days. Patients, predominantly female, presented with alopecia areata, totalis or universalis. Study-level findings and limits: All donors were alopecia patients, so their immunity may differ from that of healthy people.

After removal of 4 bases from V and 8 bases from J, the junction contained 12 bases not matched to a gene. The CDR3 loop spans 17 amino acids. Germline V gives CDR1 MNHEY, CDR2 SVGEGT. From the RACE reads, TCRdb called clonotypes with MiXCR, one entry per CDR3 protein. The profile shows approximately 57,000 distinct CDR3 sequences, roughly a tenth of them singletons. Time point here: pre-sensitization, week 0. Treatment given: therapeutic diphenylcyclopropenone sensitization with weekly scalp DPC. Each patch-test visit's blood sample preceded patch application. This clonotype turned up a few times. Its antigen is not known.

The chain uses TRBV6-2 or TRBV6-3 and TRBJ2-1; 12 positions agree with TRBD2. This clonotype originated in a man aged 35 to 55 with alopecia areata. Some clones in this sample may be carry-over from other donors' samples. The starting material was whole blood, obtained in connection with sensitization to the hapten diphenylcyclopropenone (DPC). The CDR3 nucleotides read TGTGCCAGCAGTTCCACTAGAATCCTAGCGGGAGGGGATGAGCAGTTCTTC. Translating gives CASSSTRILAGGDEQFF.